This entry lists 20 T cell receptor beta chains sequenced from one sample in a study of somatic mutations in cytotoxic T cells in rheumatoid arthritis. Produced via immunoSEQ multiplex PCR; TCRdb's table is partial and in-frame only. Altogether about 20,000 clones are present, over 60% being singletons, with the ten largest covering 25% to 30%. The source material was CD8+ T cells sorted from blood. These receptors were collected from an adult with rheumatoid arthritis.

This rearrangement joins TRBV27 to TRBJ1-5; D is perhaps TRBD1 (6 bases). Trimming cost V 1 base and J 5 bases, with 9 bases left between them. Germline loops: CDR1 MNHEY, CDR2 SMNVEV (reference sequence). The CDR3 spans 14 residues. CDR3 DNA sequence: TGTGCCAGCAGTTTATGGGGGCAGGATCAGCCCCAGCATTTT. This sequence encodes CASSLWGQDQPQHF.

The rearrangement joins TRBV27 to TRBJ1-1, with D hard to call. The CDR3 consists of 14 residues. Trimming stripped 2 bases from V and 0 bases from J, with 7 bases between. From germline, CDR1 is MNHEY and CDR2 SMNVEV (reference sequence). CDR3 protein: CASSLTVMNTEAFF. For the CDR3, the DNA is TGTGCCAGCAGTTTAACAGTAATGAACACTGAAGCTTTCTTT.

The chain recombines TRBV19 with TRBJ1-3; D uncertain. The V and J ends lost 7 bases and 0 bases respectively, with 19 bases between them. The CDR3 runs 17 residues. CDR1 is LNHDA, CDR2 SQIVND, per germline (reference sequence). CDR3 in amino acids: CASTPVVGFNSGNTIYF. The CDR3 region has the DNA TGTGCCAGTACCCCGGTTGTGGGGTTCAACTCTGGAAACACCATATATTTT. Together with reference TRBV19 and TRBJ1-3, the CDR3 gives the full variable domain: DGGITQSPKYLFRKEGQNVTLSCEQNLNHDAMYWYRQDPGQGLRLIYYSQIVNDFQKGDIAEGYSVSREKKESFPLTVTSAQKNPTAFYLCASTPVVGFNSGNTIYFGEGSWLTVV.

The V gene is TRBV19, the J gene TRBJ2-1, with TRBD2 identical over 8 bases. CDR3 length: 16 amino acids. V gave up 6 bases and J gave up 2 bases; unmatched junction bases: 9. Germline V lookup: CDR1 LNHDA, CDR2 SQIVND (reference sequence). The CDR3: CASRGSGSSPYNEQFF. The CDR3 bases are TGTGCCAGTAGAGGGAGCGGGAGTAGCCCCTACAATGAGCAGTTCTTC.

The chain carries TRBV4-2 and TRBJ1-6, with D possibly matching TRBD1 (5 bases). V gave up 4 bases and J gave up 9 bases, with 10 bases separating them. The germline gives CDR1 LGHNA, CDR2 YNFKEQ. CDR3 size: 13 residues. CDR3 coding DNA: TGTGCCAGCAGCCGGGAGGGGCCTTCACCCCTCCACTTT. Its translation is CASSREGPSPLHF.

Here the CDR3 DNA reads TGTGCCTGGAGTGTTACAAGGGACACTGAAGCTTTCTTT. This encodes CAWSVTRDTEAFF. This sequence joins TRBV30 and TRBJ1-1; D is unresolved. CDR3 length: 13 residues. The V gene lost 0 bases and the J gene lost 3 bases, with 8 bases spanning the gap. Germline V gene data show CDR1 as GTSNPN and CDR2 as SVGIG (reference sequence).

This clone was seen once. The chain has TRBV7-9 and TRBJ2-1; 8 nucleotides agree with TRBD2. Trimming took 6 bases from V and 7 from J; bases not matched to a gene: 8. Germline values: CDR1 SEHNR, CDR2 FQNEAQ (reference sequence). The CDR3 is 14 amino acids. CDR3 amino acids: CASSPVSGSNEQFF. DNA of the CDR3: TGTGCCAGCAGTCCTGTAAGCGGGAGTAATGAGCAGTTCTTC.

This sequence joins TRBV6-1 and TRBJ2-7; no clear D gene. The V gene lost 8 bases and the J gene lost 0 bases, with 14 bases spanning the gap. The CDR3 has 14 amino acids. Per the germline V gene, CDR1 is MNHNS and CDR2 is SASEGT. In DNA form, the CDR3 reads TGTGCCAGCTCCATCCCGGGCAGCTCCTACGAGCAGTACTTC. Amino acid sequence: CASSIPGSSYEQYF.

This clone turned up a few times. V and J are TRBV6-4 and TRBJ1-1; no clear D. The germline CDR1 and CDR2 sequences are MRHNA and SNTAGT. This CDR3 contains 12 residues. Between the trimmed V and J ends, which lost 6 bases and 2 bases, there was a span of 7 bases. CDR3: CASSGLNTEAFF. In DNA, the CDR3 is TGTGCCAGCAGCGGACTCAACACTGAAGCTTTCTTT.

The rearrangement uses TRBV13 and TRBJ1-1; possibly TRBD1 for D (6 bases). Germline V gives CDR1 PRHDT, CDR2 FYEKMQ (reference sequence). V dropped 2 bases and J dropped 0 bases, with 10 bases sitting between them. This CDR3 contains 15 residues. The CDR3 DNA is TGTGCCAGCAGCTTACGAGGACAGATGAACACTGAAGCTTTCTTT. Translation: CASSLRGQMNTEAFF.

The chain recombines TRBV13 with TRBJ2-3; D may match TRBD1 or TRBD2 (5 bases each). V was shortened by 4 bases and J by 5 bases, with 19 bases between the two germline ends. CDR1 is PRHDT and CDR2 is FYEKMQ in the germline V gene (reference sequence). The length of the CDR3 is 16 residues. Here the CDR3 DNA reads TGTGCCAGCAGCTCTGCCGGGACCCTATGGGGAGATACGCAGTATTTT. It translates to CASSSAGTLWGDTQYF.

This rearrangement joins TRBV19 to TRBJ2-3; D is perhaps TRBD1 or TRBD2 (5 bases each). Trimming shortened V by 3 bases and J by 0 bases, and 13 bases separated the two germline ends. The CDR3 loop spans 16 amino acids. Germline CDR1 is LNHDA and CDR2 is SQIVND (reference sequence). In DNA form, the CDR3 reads TGTGCCAGTAGTATTCGGCAGGGAGATAGCACAGATACGCAGTATTTT. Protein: CASSIRQGDSTDTQYF. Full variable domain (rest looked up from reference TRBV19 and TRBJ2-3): DGGITQSPKYLFRKEGQNVTLSCEQNLNHDAMYWYRQDPGQGLRLIYYSQIVNDFQKGDIAEGYSVSREKKESFPLTVTSAQKNPTAFYLCASSIRQGDSTDTQYFGPGTRLTVL.

Here the CDR3 DNA reads TGTGCCAGCAGCGCCTCCGGGACAGGGAACTATGGCTACACCTTC. This encodes CASSASGTGNYGYTF. The chain combines TRBV9 with TRBJ1-2, with 9 bases matching TRBD1. Germline V gives CDR1 SGDLS, CDR2 YYNGEE. The CDR3 is 15 amino acids. The V gene end was trimmed by 3 bases and the J gene end by 2 bases; junction bases not matched to a gene: 5.

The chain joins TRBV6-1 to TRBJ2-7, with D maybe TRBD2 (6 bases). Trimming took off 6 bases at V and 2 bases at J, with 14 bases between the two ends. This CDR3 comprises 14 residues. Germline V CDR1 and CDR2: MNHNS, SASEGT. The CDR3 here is CASSRPGLPYEQYF. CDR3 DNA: TGTGCCAGCAGCCGCCCGGGACTCCCCTACGAGCAGTACTTC.

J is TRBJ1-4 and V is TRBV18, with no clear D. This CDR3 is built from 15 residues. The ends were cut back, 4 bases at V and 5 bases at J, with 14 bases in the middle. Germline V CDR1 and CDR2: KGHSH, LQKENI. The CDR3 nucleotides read TGTGCCAGCTCACTCCACGGGGTCTTAAATGAAAAACTGTTTTTT. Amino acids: CASSLHGVLNEKLFF.

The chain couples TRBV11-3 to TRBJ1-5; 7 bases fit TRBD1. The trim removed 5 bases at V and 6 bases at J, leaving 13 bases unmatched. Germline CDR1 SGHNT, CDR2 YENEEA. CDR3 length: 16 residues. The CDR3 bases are TGTGCCAGCAGCGTAACAACAGGGGTAAGAATTCAGCCCCAGCATTTT. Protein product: CASSVTTGVRIQPQHF.

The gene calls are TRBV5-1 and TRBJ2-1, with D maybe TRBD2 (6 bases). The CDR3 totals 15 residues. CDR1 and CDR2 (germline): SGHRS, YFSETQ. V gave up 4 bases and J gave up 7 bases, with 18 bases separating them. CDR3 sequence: CASSATGSSRNEQFF. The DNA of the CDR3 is TGCGCCAGCAGCGCCACCGGGAGTTCACGGAATGAGCAGTTCTTC.

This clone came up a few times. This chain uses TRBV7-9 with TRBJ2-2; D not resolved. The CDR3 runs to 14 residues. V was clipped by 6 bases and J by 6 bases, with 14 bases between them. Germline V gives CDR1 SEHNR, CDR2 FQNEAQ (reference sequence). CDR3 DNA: TGTGCCAGCAGTCAAGTCCATTCGGCCGGGGAGCTGTTTTTT. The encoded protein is CASSQVHSAGELFF.

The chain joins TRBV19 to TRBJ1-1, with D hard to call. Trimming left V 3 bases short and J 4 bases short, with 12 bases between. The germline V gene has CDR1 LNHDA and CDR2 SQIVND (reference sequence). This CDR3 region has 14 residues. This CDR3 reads CASSIMGGSTEAFF. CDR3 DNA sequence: TGTGCCAGTAGTATTATGGGCGGGAGCACTGAAGCTTTCTTT.

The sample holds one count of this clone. This chain's CDR3 is CASSLEGSMANQETQYF. CDR3 in DNA: TGTGCCAGCAGTTTAGAGGGTAGCATGGCCAACCAAGAGACCCAGTACTTC. The chain links TRBV27 to TRBJ2-5, with D possibly TRBD2 on 5 matching bases. The CDR3 has 17 amino acids. Germline loops: CDR1 MNHEY, CDR2 SMNVEV (reference sequence). The V and J ends lost 2 bases and 0 bases respectively, with 16 bases between them.